These 22 T cell receptor beta chains share one sample of origin, sequenced in a study of blood T cells in healthy people across ages. Combining a sample-barcoded 5' primer with a J-beta primer mix, a second PCR ran for about 7 to 11 cycles. One entry per CDR3 protein, called by TCRdb with MiXCR from the 5' RACE reads. The data contain over 750,000 distinct CDR3 sequences, roughly 25% of them singletons. This sample was shared with a second study, whose subject was T cells of mothers and their children.

The source material was blood. The receptors shown here come from a boy between 5 and 17 years old in good health.

The genes are TRBV29-1 and TRBJ2-3; the match to TRBD2 covers 11 bases. This CDR3 contains 14 residues. In germline, CDR1 is SQVTM, CDR2 ANQGSEA. The ends lost 3 bases at V and 5 bases at J; junction bases unmatched: 4. The chain's CDR3 is CSVDTSGSGDTQYF. CDR3 nucleotides: TGCAGCGTTGATACTAGCGGGAGTGGAGATACGCAGTATTTT.

This clonotype occurred a few times. This chain uses TRBV29-1 with TRBJ2-7; D is perhaps TRBD2 (5 bases). Trimming pared 3 bases from V and 6 bases from J, leaving 12 bases between. The length of the CDR3 is 12 residues. CDR1 and CDR2 from the germline V gene are SQVTM and ANQGSEA. The CDR3 reads CSVDRGLGEQYF. CDR3 nucleotides: TGCAGCGTTGACCGGGGTTTGGGCGAGCAGTACTTC.

V is TRBV9 and J is TRBJ2-1; 7 bases fit TRBD2. Trimming took 0 bases from V and 4 from J; bases not matched to a gene: 7. The CDR3 extends over 16 amino acids. Germline V gene sequence: CDR1 SGDLS, CDR2 YYNGEE. The CDR3 region is CASSVATRGSYNEQFF. CDR3 DNA sequence: TGTGCCAGCAGCGTAGCTACTCGCGGGAGTTACAATGAGCAGTTCTTC.

This clonotype was counted between two and nine times. CDR3 nucleotides: TGTGCCAGCAGCTTCGGATCGGGGTTCGGTGGGTCCTACGAGCAGTACTTC. Amino acid sequence: CASSFGSGFGGSYEQYF. The rearrangement uses TRBV13 and TRBJ2-7; a possible D gene is TRBD2 (5 bases). Per germline, CDR1 PRHDT and CDR2 FYEKMQ (reference sequence). Trimming took 3 bases from V and 1 from J, leaving 19 bases between them. The CDR3 contains 17 residues.

The J gene is TRBJ2-3, the V gene TRBV6-6, with TRBD2 matching over 12 bases. CDR1 and CDR2 (germline): MNHNY, SVGAGI (reference sequence). The V segment lost 6 bases and the J segment 5 bases; nucleotides outside the gene matches: 6. The CDR3 loop spans 15 amino acids. DNA of the CDR3: TGTGCCAGCAGGCTAGCGGGGGGGCAGGTAGATACGCAGTATTTT. Amino acids: CASRLAGGQVDTQYF.

The chain has TRBV6-2 or TRBV6-3 and TRBJ2-1; the D gene is possibly TRBD1 (5 bases). The length of the CDR3 is 14 residues. Deletions cut 8 bases from V and 0 bases from J, with 11 bases between. The germline CDR1 and CDR2 sequences are MNHEY and SVGEGT. The CDR3 protein is CASGRGNSYNEQFF. The CDR3 DNA sequence: TGTGCCAGCGGAAGGGGAAACTCCTACAATGAGCAGTTCTTC.

The J gene is TRBJ1-5, the V gene TRBV12-5; D is unclear. There are 12 residues in the CDR3. The V gene lost 4 bases and the J gene lost 0 bases, with 1 base spanning the gap. Germline CDR1 LGHNT, CDR2 FRNRAP. CDR3 residues: CASGYSNQPQHF. The CDR3 region has the DNA TGTGCTAGTGGTTATAGCAATCAGCCCCAGCATTTT.

The genes are TRBV6-5 and TRBJ1-2; TRBD1 might be the D (5 bases). CDR3 length: 13 amino acids. With 9 bases removed from V and 1 base from J, the gap between germline ends came to 12 bases. Germline CDR1 reads MNHEY; CDR2 reads SVGAGI. The CDR3 DNA reads as TGTGCCAGTAGGGGAGGGATTAACTATGGCTACACCTTC. Encoded protein: CASRGGINYGYTF.

This clonotype has only a few counts. This chain connects TRBV5-1 to TRBJ1-2; the match to TRBD1 covers 8 bases. Germline assignment: CDR1 SGHRS and CDR2 YFSETQ. The V gene end was trimmed by 3 bases and the J gene end by 7 bases; junction bases not matched to a gene: 11. This CDR3 comprises 15 residues. CDR3 sequence (DNA): TGCGCCAGCAGCTCAGACAGGGGAGGTACTCTTGGCTACACCTTC. Its protein is CASSSDRGGTLGYTF.

In this sample, this clonotype turned up a few times. The CDR3 here is CSGRDSYGYTF. The CDR3 DNA is TGCAGCGGTCGGGACAGCTATGGCTACACCTTC. The chain has TRBV29-1 and TRBJ1-2, with 7 positions matching TRBD1. With V trimmed by 7 bases and J by 4 bases, 3 bases remained unmatched. This CDR3 is built from 11 residues. Looked up from germline, CDR1 is SQVTM and CDR2 is ANQGSEA.

V gene TRBV27 combines with J gene TRBJ2-7, with D perhaps TRBD1 or TRBD2 (5 bases each). Germline V gene lookup returns CDR1 MNHEY and CDR2 SMNVEV (reference sequence). The V and J ends lost 5 bases and 7 bases respectively, with 18 bases between them. CDR3 size: 14 residues. Here the CDR3 reads CASSTRDRPGEQYF. In DNA, the CDR3 is TGTGCCAGCAGTACCCGGGACCGTCCGGGTGAGCAGTACTTC.

This clonotype was seen a few times. The chain combines TRBV5-5 with TRBJ2-1; no definite D call. CDR1 is SGHKS and CDR2 is YYEKEE in the germline V gene (reference sequence). The CDR3 is 16 residues long. The V gene lost 9 bases and the J gene lost 0 bases, with 19 bases spanning the gap. The CDR3 DNA sequence: TGTGCCACTTCACGCTACTTTGATAACTCCTACAATGAGCAGTTCTTC. As protein: CATSRYFDNSYNEQFF.

V gene TRBV7-9 combines with J gene TRBJ2-5, with unresolved D. V was pared by 3 bases and J by 5 bases, with 7 bases between. Germline CDR1 is SEHNR and CDR2 is FQNEAQ (reference sequence). This CDR3 comprises 12 residues. DNA for the CDR3: TGTGCCAGCAGCTTCTCGTCCGAGACCCAGTACTTC. It codes for CASSFSSETQYF.

The rearrangement links TRBV7-3 to TRBJ2-5; TRBD1 matches 7 bases. The J call is in doubt because the DNA end fits TRBJ2-1 better. Germline CDR1 SGHTA, CDR2 FQGTGA. The length of the CDR3 is 15 residues. The CDR3 DNA is TGTGCCAGCAGCCCCCTTTGGACAGGACTCAATGAGCAGTTCTTC. It encodes CASSPLWTGLNEQFF.

The rearrangement links TRBV27 to TRBJ1-4, with TRBD1 as a possible D gene (5 bases). This CDR3 comprises 15 residues. Germline assignment: CDR1 MNHEY and CDR2 SMNVEV (reference sequence). Trimming took 6 bases from V and 8 from J, leaving 19 bases between them. CDR3 sequence: CASRGLGTGSEKLFF. The CDR3 DNA reads TGTGCCAGCAGGGGTCTCGGGACCGGGAGCGAAAAACTGTTTTTT.

This clonotype was seen a handful of times. The CDR3 is CASSLPSDNEQYF. The CDR3 DNA sequence: TGTGCCAGCAGTTTACCCAGCGATAACGAGCAGTACTTC. The J gene is TRBJ2-7, the V gene TRBV12-3 or TRBV12-4; D call uncertain. The V end lost 2 bases, the J end lost 5 bases, and 10 bases lay between the germline ends. The CDR3 covers 13 residues.

This clonotype was detected only a few times. Relative to the germline gene, one junction end is altered; a read error may explain this. The chain has TRBV29-1 and TRBJ2-5; 11 nucleotides match TRBD1. The closer fit of TRBJ2-1 to the DNA end suggests the J call may be wrong. The CDR3 covers 12 residues. CDR1 and CDR2 (germline): SQVTM, ANQGSEA. The CDR3 protein is CGLVGQGAEQFF. DNA of the CDR3: TGTGGGCTAGTAGGACAGGGGGCTGAGCAGTTCTTC.

The chain employs TRBV21-1 and TRBJ2-3; no DNA check was done on the table's D call, TRBD1. TRBV21-1 is a listed pseudogene. CDR3 length: 10 residues. The CDR3 loop is CASSDRGTHF. In nucleotides, the CDR3 is TGTGCCAGCAGCGATAGGGGGACCCATTTT.

This clonotype has just a few counts. The chain links TRBV20-1 to TRBJ1-3; no reliable D call. The ends were cut back, 0 bases at V and 0 bases at J, with 6 bases in the middle. The CDR3 length is 14 residues. Germline-derived CDR1 and CDR2 are DFQATT and SNEGSKA (reference sequence). The CDR3 DNA sequence: TGCAGTGCTAGAGATTTGTCCTCTGGAAACACCATATATTTT. Its protein is CSARDLSSGNTIYF.

There are a few counts of this clonotype. The DNA of the CDR3 is TGCAGTGCTTTAAACGGACTAGCGGGGTACAATGAGCAGTTCTTC. It codes for CSALNGLAGYNEQFF. The chain couples TRBV20-1 to TRBJ2-5; TRBD2 matches at 12 bases. The J call may be faulty, since TRBJ2-1 better matches the DNA end. Germline CDR1 is DFQATT and CDR2 is SNEGSKA (reference sequence). The CDR3 totals 15 residues.

This clonotype turned up a few times. The chain employs TRBV7-6 and TRBJ2-3, with 8 bases identical to TRBD2. The CDR3 is 15 amino acids. The V gene end was trimmed by 5 bases and the J gene end by 7 bases; junction bases not matched to a gene: 11. From germline, CDR1 is SGHVS and CDR2 FNYEAQ. The CDR3 reads CASSTSGGSPNTQYF. The CDR3 nucleotides read TGTGCCAGCAGCACCTCGGGGGGGTCACCCAATACGCAGTATTTT.

The sample holds a few counts of this clonotype. The rearrangement joins TRBV28 to TRBJ2-7, with D maybe TRBD1 (6 bases). Trimming took 10 bases from V and 4 from J, leaving 11 bases between them. Germline V lookup: CDR1 MDHEN, CDR2 SYDVKM. The CDR3 has 11 amino acids. As DNA, the CDR3 is TGTGCCACGCACAGGGTGTACGAGCAGTACTTC. This sequence encodes CATHRVYEQYF.